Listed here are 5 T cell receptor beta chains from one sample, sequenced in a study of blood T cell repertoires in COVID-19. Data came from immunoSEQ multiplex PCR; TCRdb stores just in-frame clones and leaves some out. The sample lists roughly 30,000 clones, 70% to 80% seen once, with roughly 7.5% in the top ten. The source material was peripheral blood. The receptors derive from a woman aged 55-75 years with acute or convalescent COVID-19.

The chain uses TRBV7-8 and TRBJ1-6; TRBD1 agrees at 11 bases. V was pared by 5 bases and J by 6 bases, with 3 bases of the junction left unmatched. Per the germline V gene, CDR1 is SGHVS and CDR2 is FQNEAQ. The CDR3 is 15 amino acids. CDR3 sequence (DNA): TGTGCCAGCAGCCCCGGGACAGGGGGTAATTCACCCCTCCACTTT. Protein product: CASSPGTGGNSPLHF. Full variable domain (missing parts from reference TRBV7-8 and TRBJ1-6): GAGVSQSPRYKVAKRGQDVALRCDPISGHVSLFWYQQALGQGPEFLTYFQNEAQLDKSGLPSDRFFAERPEGSVSTLKIQRTQQEDSAVYLCASSPGTGGNSPLHFGNGTRLTVT.

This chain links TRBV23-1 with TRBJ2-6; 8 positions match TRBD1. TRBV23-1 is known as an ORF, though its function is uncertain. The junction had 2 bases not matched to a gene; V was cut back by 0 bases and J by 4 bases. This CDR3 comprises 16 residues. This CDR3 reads CASSQSTGAGANVLTF. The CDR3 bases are TGCGCCAGCAGTCAATCGACAGGGGCGGGGGCCAACGTCCTGACTTTC.

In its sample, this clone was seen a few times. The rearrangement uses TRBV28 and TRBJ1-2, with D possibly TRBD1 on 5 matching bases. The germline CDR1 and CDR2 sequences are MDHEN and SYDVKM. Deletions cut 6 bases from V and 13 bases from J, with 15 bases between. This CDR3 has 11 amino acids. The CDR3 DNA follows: TGTGCCAGCAGATTACAGGTGATATTCACCTTC. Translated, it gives CASRLQVIFTF.

CDR3 DNA sequence: TGTGCCAGCAGCTCGAGCCAGGGTACGCAGTATTTT. Protein product: CASSSSQGTQYF. The J gene is TRBJ2-3, the V gene TRBV5-4; perhaps TRBD1 as D (5 bases). The V gene lost 3 bases and the J gene lost 8 bases, with 10 bases spanning the gap. The length of the CDR3 is 12 residues. CDR1 SGHNT and CDR2 YYREEE come from the germline V gene (reference sequence).

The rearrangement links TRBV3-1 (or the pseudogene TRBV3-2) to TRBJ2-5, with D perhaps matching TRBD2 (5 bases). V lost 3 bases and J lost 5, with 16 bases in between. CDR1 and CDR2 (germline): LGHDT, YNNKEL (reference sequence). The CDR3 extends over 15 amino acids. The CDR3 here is CASSHSEVARETQYF. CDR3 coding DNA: TGTGCCAGCAGCCACTCGGAGGTTGCACGGGAGACCCAGTACTTC.